These 13 T cell receptor beta chains were sequenced from one sample in a study of blood T cell repertoires in COVID-19. Assay: immunoSEQ multiplex PCR; the TCRdb copy retains only in-frame clones and omits some. The sample yields fewer than 350,000 clones, 75% to 90% seen once. The sample consisted of PBMCs or T cells enriched from blood (not recorded which). These TCRs come from a woman aged 40 to 49 who had recovered from COVID-19.

The rearrangement joins TRBV10-1 to TRBJ1-3; D not certain. Between the trimmed V and J ends, which lost 5 bases and 0 bases, there was a span of 11 bases. Germline lookup yields CDR1 WNHNN and CDR2 SYGVQD (reference sequence). The CDR3 sequence is 15 residues long. CDR3 loop: CASSPHESSGNTIYF. The CDR3 nucleotides read TGCGCCAGCAGTCCACATGAAAGCTCTGGAAACACCATATATTTT.

V and J are TRBV24-1 and TRBJ2-1; unclear D gene. This CDR3 spans 12 amino acids. Trimming removed 1 base at V and 8 bases at J, with 5 bases between. Germline assignment: CDR1 KGHDR and CDR2 SFDVKD. CDR3 nucleotides: TGTGCCACCAGTGATTTCTCCGATGAGCAGTTCTTC. It encodes CATSDFSDEQFF.

The chain is built from TRBV18 and TRBJ2-5; D remains ambiguous. Trimming left V 11 bases short and J 0 bases short, with 13 bases between. Germline V gene lookup returns CDR1 KGHSH and CDR2 LQKENI. This CDR3 is 13 amino acids long. This CDR3 reads CAAGSRNQETQYF. CDR3 nucleotides: TGTGCCGCCGGTAGCCGCAACCAAGAGACCCAGTACTTC.

V is TRBV28 and J is TRBJ1-4; D not certain. Germline-derived CDR1 and CDR2 are MDHEN and SYDVKM. V lost 9 bases to trimming and J lost 7 bases, with 3 bases between them. The CDR3 consists of 9 residues. The CDR3 spells CASLEKLFF. DNA for the CDR3: TGTGCCAGTCTTGAAAAACTGTTTTTT.

The chain carries TRBV4-3 and TRBJ2-3; 9 nucleotides align to TRBD2. This CDR3 region has 19 residues. The ends lost 0 bases at V and 3 bases at J; junction bases unmatched: 13. Germline assignment: CDR1 LGHNA and CDR2 YSLEER. In nucleotides, the CDR3 is TGCGCCAGCAGCCAAGATCGCGGGACTAGCTCACCCGGTACAGATACGCAGTATTTT. This translates into CASSQDRGTSSPGTDTQYF.

This clone was observed a few times. CDR3 nucleotides: TGTGCCAGCAGCTTGAAACTCCTCCGCACAGATACGCAGTATTTT. Its protein is CASSLKLLRTDTQYF. The chain has TRBV5-5 and TRBJ2-3; D is unresolved. CDR3 length equals 15 residues. The germline V and J ends were trimmed by 1 base and 1 base, with 10 bases remaining between them. Germline V gene sequence: CDR1 SGHKS, CDR2 YYEKEE (reference sequence).

The V gene is TRBV2, the J gene TRBJ2-1; maybe TRBD1 (5 bases). The CDR3 loop spans 12 amino acids. CDR1 and CDR2 from the germline V gene are SNHLY and FYNNEI. Trimming removed 8 bases from V and 9 bases from J, with 14 bases in between. The DNA for the CDR3 is TGTGCCAGCCAAGGGGAACGCGGTGAGCAGTTCTTC. This gives the protein CASQGERGEQFF.

The J gene is TRBJ2-3, the V gene TRBV7-2; TRBD1 aligns across 8 bases. V was pared by 3 bases and J by 5 bases, with 7 bases of the junction left unmatched. This CDR3 has 15 amino acids. Looked up from germline, CDR1 is SGHTA and CDR2 is FQGNSA. This CDR3 reads CASSFQGALVDTQYF. CDR3 DNA sequence: TGTGCCAGCAGCTTCCAGGGGGCGCTTGTAGATACGCAGTATTTT.

CDR3 in DNA: TGTGCCTGGAGTCTCTCGGGACACCTGGGCTACACCTTC. Translation: CAWSLSGHLGYTF. The chain couples TRBV30 to TRBJ1-2; D might be TRBD1 (6 bases). V was cut by 2 bases and J by 8 bases, with 15 bases left in between. Germline assignment: CDR1 GTSNPN and CDR2 SVGIG (reference sequence). This CDR3 contains 13 residues.

The V gene is TRBV3-1 (or the pseudogene TRBV3-2), the J gene TRBJ1-2; tentatively, D is TRBD1 (5 bases). V gave up 4 bases and J gave up 0 bases, with 18 bases separating them. The CDR3 is 17 residues long. Germline V gives CDR1 LGHDT, CDR2 YNNKEL (reference sequence). For the CDR3, the DNA is TGTGCCAGCAGCCGGCTCCTTCAGGGTGTAACTAACTATGGCTACACCTTC. Translation: CASSRLLQGVTNYGYTF.

The chain recombines TRBV5-1 with TRBJ2-1, with TRBD2 matching over 7 bases. The CDR3 covers 17 residues. CDR1 and CDR2 (germline): SGHRS, YFSETQ. With V trimmed by 0 bases and J by 7 bases, 13 bases remained unmatched. The CDR3 DNA is TGCGCCAGCAGCTTGGAAGGCGGGGGAGGCGGAGGTAATGAGCAGTTCTTC. It specifies CASSLEGGGGGGNEQFF.

This chain connects TRBV9 to TRBJ2-2; tentative D call: TRBD2 (6 bases). The CDR3 has 14 residues. Trimming cost V 3 bases and J 4 bases, with 10 bases left between them. Germline CDR1 is SGDLS and CDR2 is YYNGEE. The chain's CDR3 is CASSESGVTGELFF. Written as DNA, the CDR3 is TGTGCCAGCAGCGAGTCGGGAGTCACCGGGGAGCTGTTTTTT.

The V and J genes are TRBV5-1 and TRBJ2-7, with 10 positions matching TRBD2. Germline-derived CDR1 and CDR2 are SGHRS and YFSETQ. This CDR3 is 14 amino acids long. The V and J ends lost 4 bases and 7 bases, in that order; junction bases with no gene match: 8. The CDR3 here is CASSGGLATGEQYF. In nucleotides, the CDR3 is TGCGCCAGCAGCGGGGGACTAGCGACAGGGGAGCAGTACTTC.